This TCR beta chain originates from a study of shared clonotypes between healthy human individuals. With V trimmed by 5 bases and J by 4 bases, 3 bases remained unmatched. CDR3 length: 13 residues. Germline assignment: CDR1 SGHAT and CDR2 FQNNGV. CD8 cells classed as naive were CD45RO-negative and positively selected for CCR7, excluding terminally differentiated effector memory CD45RA+ cells. TCRdb's table, derived via immunoSEQ multiplex PCR, lists solely in-frame clones and lacks some. The sample includes around 2,000,000 clones, about 95% seen only once; the top ten take 0.9% to 1.4%. This chain links TRBV11-2 with TRBJ2-3; 7 nucleotides align to TRBD2. This receptor was taken from a man between 18 and 29 years old in good health. The specimen was naive CD8+ T cells sorted from blood. The CDR3 nucleotides read TGTGCCAGCAGCGGGGGGGGTTCAGATACGCAGTATTTT. It yields the protein CASSGGGSDTQYF.